This T cell receptor (beta chain) was sequenced in a study of blood T cell repertoires in COVID-19. Germline V gene data show CDR1 as MNHEY and CDR2 as SVGAGI. V was shortened by 5 bases and J by 0 bases, with 14 bases between the two germline ends. CDR3 length: 15 amino acids. Produced via immunoSEQ multiplex PCR; TCRdb's table is partial and in-frame only. The sample holds about 180,000 clones; around 86% are singletons and the top ten take under 9.5%. The rearrangement uses TRBV6-5 and TRBJ2-7, with D tentatively TRBD2 (5 bases). This TCR was recovered from a man aged 45-65 years with active or convalescent COVID-19. Sample: peripheral blood. The CDR3 region has the DNA TGTGCCAGCAGTAAACCGGGATCGTACTCCTACGAGCAGTACTTC. This translates into CASSKPGSYSYEQYF.